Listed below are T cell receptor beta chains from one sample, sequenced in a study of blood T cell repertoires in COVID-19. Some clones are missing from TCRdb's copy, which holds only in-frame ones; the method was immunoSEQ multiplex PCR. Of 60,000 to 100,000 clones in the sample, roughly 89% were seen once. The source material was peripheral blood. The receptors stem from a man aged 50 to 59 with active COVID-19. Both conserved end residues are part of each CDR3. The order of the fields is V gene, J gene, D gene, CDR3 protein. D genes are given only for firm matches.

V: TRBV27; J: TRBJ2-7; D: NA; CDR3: CASSLSSQGRSYEQYF
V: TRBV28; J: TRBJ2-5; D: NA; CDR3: CASSFPLTVLPGETQYF
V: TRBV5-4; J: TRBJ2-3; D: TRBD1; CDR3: CASSGQGVTQYF
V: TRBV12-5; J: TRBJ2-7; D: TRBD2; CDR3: CASGPTSGGYYEQYF
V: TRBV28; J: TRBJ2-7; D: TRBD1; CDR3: CASSGTATYEQYF
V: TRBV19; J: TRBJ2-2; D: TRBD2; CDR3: CASSTLGLANGGDTGELFF
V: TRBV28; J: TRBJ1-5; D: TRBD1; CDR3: CASSLFTIAGTGGDLNQPQHF
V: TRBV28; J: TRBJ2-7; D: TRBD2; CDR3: CASILAGSYEQYF
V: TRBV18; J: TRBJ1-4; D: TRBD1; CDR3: CASSPPKGQGFRATNEKLFF
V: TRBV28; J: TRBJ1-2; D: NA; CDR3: CASSLFEPADGYTF
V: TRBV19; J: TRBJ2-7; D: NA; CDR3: CASSTQGYEQYF
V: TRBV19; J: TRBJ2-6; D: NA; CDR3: CASRGGSVGANVLTF
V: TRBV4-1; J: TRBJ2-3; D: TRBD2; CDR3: CASSQVAGGTDTQYF
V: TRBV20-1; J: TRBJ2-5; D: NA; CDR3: CSLFQETQYF
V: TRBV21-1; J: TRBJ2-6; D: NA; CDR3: CASGPGQGKSGANVLTF
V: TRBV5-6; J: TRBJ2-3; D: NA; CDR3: CASSRLQGTDTQYF
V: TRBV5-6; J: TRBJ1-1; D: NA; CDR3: CASSLRTNTEAFF
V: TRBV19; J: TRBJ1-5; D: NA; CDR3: CASLEGLESNQPQHF
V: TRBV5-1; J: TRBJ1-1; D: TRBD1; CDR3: CASRIQGQSTEAFF
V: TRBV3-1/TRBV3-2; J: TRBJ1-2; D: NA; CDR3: CASSQEEGRVYGYTF